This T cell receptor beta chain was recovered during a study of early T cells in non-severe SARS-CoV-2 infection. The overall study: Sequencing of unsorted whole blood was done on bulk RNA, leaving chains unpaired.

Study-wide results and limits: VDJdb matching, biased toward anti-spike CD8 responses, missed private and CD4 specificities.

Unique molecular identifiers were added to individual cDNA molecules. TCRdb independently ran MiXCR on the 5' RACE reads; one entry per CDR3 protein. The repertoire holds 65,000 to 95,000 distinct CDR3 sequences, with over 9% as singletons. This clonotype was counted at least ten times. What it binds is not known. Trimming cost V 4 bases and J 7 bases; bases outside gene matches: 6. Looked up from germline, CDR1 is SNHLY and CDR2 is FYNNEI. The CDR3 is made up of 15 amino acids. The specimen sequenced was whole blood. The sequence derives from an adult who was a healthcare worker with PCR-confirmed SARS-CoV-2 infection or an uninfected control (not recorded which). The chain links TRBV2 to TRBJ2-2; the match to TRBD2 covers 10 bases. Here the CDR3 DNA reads TGTGCCAGCAGTGTCACTAGCGGGAACGTCGGGGAGCTGTTTTTT. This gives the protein CASSVTSGNVGELFF.